A selection of T cell receptor beta chains follows, all from one sample in a study of T cell repertoires in cytomegalovirus infection. No antigen is known for these receptors. TCRdb reprocessed the reads with MiXCR, giving one entry per CDR3 protein. Among 90,000 to 120,000 distinct CDR3 sequences listed, roughly 40% were seen once. This specimen consisted of CD8+ T cells from cultured PBMCs, obtained from culture after CMV antigen stimulation. These receptors were collected from a human donor in good health (CMV status not recorded). Some clones in this sample may be carry-over from other donors' samples. Both conserved end residues are part of each CDR3.

v_call: TRBV4-2; cdr3_aa: CASSQDTSTNEQYF
v_call: TRBV7-2; cdr3_aa: CASSLGARGRVNTEAFF
v_call: TRBV10-3; cdr3_aa: CAIRGQGNYEQYF
v_call: TRBV7-2; cdr3_aa: CASSFPPGTAWDEQYF
v_call: TRBV15; cdr3_aa: CATSREGGGGFNEQFF
v_call: TRBV20-1; cdr3_aa: CSALRTGELFF
v_call: TRBV6-5; cdr3_aa: CASSTGNEQFF
v_call: TRBV12-5; cdr3_aa: CASGISDVYPTDTQYF
v_call: TRBV7-9; cdr3_aa: CASSSSSGGTGELFF
v_call: TRBV19; cdr3_aa: CASSSGEVEGQPQHF
v_call: TRBV20-1; cdr3_aa: CSARDLEGESQSSGNTIYF
v_call: TRBV25-1; cdr3_aa: CASRGQGKDTQYF
v_call: TRBV19; cdr3_aa: CASSPDGYSNQPQNF
v_call: TRBV6-2/TRBV6-3; cdr3_aa: CASTNRPDAGNEQYF
v_call: TRBV7-6; cdr3_aa: CASSLARVDRDFSGANVLTF
v_call: TRBV5-4; cdr3_aa: CASSSPGQGLYNEQFF
v_call: TRBV20-1; cdr3_aa: CSASLGANTGELFF
v_call: TRBV9; cdr3_aa: CASSARLAGVSNEQFF
v_call: TRBV7-6; cdr3_aa: CASSLTTAAEAFF
v_call: TRBV20-1; cdr3_aa: CSARDRNTEAFF
v_call: TRBV7-9; cdr3_aa: CASSLAASGEETQYF
v_call: TRBV7-2; cdr3_aa: CASSLGPSSEQFF
v_call: TRBV7-2; cdr3_aa: CASSRPGSAPPGELFF
v_call: TRBV27; cdr3_aa: CASSPGMNYGYTF
v_call: TRBV7-6; cdr3_aa: CASSRRQGNTEAFF
v_call: TRBV12-3/TRBV12-4; cdr3_aa: CASSPGQLYGYTF
v_call: TRBV6-6; cdr3_aa: CTSSYGQADGYTF
v_call: TRBV15; cdr3_aa: CATSRDKYQPQHF
v_call: TRBV5-5; cdr3_aa: CASSFRVGMYEQYF
v_call: TRBV12-3/TRBV12-4; cdr3_aa: CASSLTGRLGEQFF
v_call: TRBV27; cdr3_aa: CASSRGSAYEQYF
v_call: TRBV27; cdr3_aa: CASSLSHSDTQYF
v_call: TRBV15; cdr3_aa: CATSQWVGARMETQYF
v_call: TRBV12-3/TRBV12-4; cdr3_aa: CASSFSRGAHNEQFF
v_call: TRBV7-6; cdr3_aa: CASSLNRDYEQYF
v_call: TRBV6-2/TRBV6-3; cdr3_aa: CASSVLSAKNIQYF
v_call: TRBV5-6; cdr3_aa: CASSGDRVGDSPLHF
v_call: TRBV7-2; cdr3_aa: CASSAGRGQPQHF
v_call: TRBV29-1; cdr3_aa: CSVEGGFQGQGIITDTQYF
v_call: TRBV27; cdr3_aa: CASSPFSLYQETQYF
v_call: TRBV5-6; cdr3_aa: CASTMGSSGNTIYF
v_call: TRBV3-1; cdr3_aa: CASSQGLEMKTQYF
v_call: TRBV6-1; cdr3_aa: CATSGVSIQPQHF
v_call: TRBV7-3; cdr3_aa: CASSLHGQNTEAF
v_call: TRBV7-6; cdr3_aa: CASSLAPGGETQYF
v_call: TRBV27; cdr3_aa: CASSLLRGRGFLEAEAFF
v_call: TRBV5-1; cdr3_aa: CASSLGTGLNTEAFF
v_call: TRBV12-3/TRBV12-4; cdr3_aa: CASSLGPLGSNQPQHF